The 6 T cell receptor beta chains in this list originate from one sample, sequenced in a study of blood T cell repertoires in COVID-19. Clones were sequenced by immunoSEQ multiplex PCR, and TCRdb holds only the in-frame ones, with some missing. The table lists around 220,000 clones, 65% to 90% of them singletons. The sequenced material came from peripheral blood. The receptor set was obtained from a man aged 50-60 years with acute or convalescent COVID-19.

The chain has TRBV9 and TRBJ2-1; maybe TRBD1 (8 bases). There are 13 residues in the CDR3. V shed 2 bases and J shed 10 bases, with 13 bases lying between them. The germline V gene has CDR1 SGDLS and CDR2 YYNGEE. CDR3 sequence (DNA): TGTGCCAGCAGCGTCGACAGGGGAGGGGAGCAGTTCTTC. This translates into CASSVDRGGEQFF.

The genes are TRBV6-6 and TRBJ1-3; no definite D call. The germline V gene has CDR1 MNHNY and CDR2 SVGAGI (reference sequence). V was cut by 5 bases and J by 2 bases, with 10 bases left in between. The CDR3 is 14 residues long. In nucleotides, the CDR3 is TGTGCCAGCAGTCGCTCGGGGACTGGAAACACCATATATTTT. Translation gives CASSRSGTGNTIYF.

The CDR3 region has the DNA TGCGCCAGCAGCCAGACAGGGCGGGATCAGCCCCAGCATTTT. Amino acids: CASSQTGRDQPQHF. The V call is TRBV5-1, the J call TRBJ1-5; 7 bases align to TRBD1. The CDR3 contains 14 residues. With V trimmed by 4 bases and J by 5 bases, 6 bases remained unmatched. Germline V gives CDR1 SGHRS, CDR2 YFSETQ.

V and J are TRBV7-9 and TRBJ1-2, with no clear D. The germline gives CDR1 SEHNR, CDR2 FQNEAQ (reference sequence). The CDR3 has 14 amino acids. Trimming stripped 5 bases from V and 8 bases from J, with 18 bases between. CDR3 loop: CASSPSGSPGGYTF. The CDR3 DNA reads TGTGCCAGCAGCCCCTCCGGAAGTCCGGGAGGCTACACCTTC.

The V gene is TRBV6-2 or TRBV6-3, the J gene TRBJ1-2; TRBD1 is a possible D gene (5 bases). Germline V gives CDR1 MNHEY, CDR2 SVGEGT. CDR3 size: 16 residues. Trimming pared 6 bases from V and 4 bases from J, leaving 21 bases between. The CDR3 here is CASSPFQQAFLYGYTF. DNA of the CDR3: TGTGCCAGCAGCCCTTTTCAACAGGCTTTTCTCTATGGCTACACCTTC.

This clone was recorded once. The chain couples TRBV19 to TRBJ1-1; 9 bases fit TRBD1. CDR1 is LNHDA, CDR2 SQIVND, per germline (reference sequence). V was pared by 6 bases and J by 1 base, with 3 bases of the junction left unmatched. The CDR3 loop spans 14 amino acids. CDR3 region: CASRRTGENTEAFF. CDR3 DNA sequence: TGTGCCAGTAGGCGGACAGGGGAGAACACTGAAGCTTTCTTT.